This entry is about one T cell receptor beta chain. The antigen is not known. The data are from a study of T cell responses to AZD1222 COVID-19 vaccine. The repertoire was sequenced with immunoSEQ multiplex PCR; TCRdb's copy has only in-frame clones and lacks some. The data contain some 130,000 clones, around nine tenths of them singletons. General study findings and limits: In all cases, repertoires were sampled only after the peak T cell response. The number of AZD1222 recipients seropositive at baseline was only 6 or 7.

V shed 4 bases and J shed 4 bases, with 22 bases lying between them. Germline lookup yields CDR1 SGHKS and CDR2 YYEKEE (reference sequence). CDR3 size: 17 residues. The sequence came from an adult in good health. The chain employs TRBV5-5 and TRBJ2-3; D perhaps matches TRBD2 (7 bases). The sample in question was peripheral blood, obtained on day 0 of AZD1222 vaccination. The CDR3 DNA follows: TGTGCCAGCAGCAAAGAGGGGGGGCAGGCGGATCCAGATACGCAGTATTTT. Protein product: CASSKEGGQADPDTQYF.